Each of the 8 T cell receptor beta chains below was sequenced from the same sample in a study of T cell responses to AZD1222 COVID-19 vaccine. Profiling relied on immunoSEQ multiplex PCR, and the TCRdb table lists in-frame clones only, not all of them. The sample holds around 71,000 clones, about 84% seen once. Sample: peripheral blood, taken on day 0 of AZD1222 vaccination. The source is an adult in good health.

This clone was detected once. The chain has TRBV29-1 and TRBJ1-5; TRBD1 might be the D (6 bases). Germline V lookup: CDR1 SQVTM, CDR2 ANQGSEA. The CDR3 has 16 amino acids. Deletions cut 3 bases from V and 4 bases from J, with 19 bases between. CDR3 protein: CSVESLTDSPNQPQHF. Written as DNA, the CDR3 is TGCAGCGTTGAGTCTCTTACGGACAGTCCTAATCAGCCCCAGCATTTT.

This clone has a handful of counts. The rearrangement uses TRBV9 and TRBJ1-2; the match to TRBD1 covers 8 bases. CDR1 SGDLS and CDR2 YYNGEE come from the germline V gene. Losses at the gene ends were 0 bases for V and 3 bases for J; bases not matched to a gene: 4. This CDR3 comprises 15 residues. The CDR3 protein is CASSVGDRSDYGYTF. Written as DNA, the CDR3 is TGTGCCAGCAGCGTAGGGGACAGGTCGGACTATGGCTACACCTTC.

The CDR3 DNA sequence: TGCAGCGTTGAAGGGTACCACGGGGAGCTGTTTTTT. Its translation: CSVEGYHGELFF. The chain links TRBV29-1 to TRBJ2-2; D is uncertain. Germline V CDR1 and CDR2: SQVTM, ANQGSEA. This CDR3 has 12 amino acids. V lost 1 base to trimming and J lost 7 bases, with 7 bases between them.

V and J are TRBV5-1 and TRBJ1-4; 7 bases agree with TRBD1. V trimming: 0 bases; J trimming: 6 bases; junction bases outside the gene matches: 5. Germline V gene data show CDR1 as SGHRS and CDR2 as YFSETQ. The CDR3 totals 15 residues. CDR3: CASSLEGGADEKLFF. In nucleotides, the CDR3 is TGCGCCAGCAGCTTGGAAGGGGGCGCGGATGAAAAACTGTTTTTT.

V is TRBV2 and J is TRBJ2-2; D is tentatively TRBD1 or TRBD2 (6 bases each). The V end was cut by 2 bases, the J end by 8 bases, with 12 bases between. The germline gives CDR1 SNHLY, CDR2 FYNNEI. The CDR3 is 14 residues long. The CDR3 loop reads CASSEQGRGGELFF. DNA for the CDR3: TGTGCCAGCAGTGAACAGGGGCGGGGTGGGGAGCTGTTTTTT.

The table lists this clone with a count of one. The rearrangement joins TRBV4-3 to TRBJ2-1, with D perhaps matching TRBD2 (6 bases). Germline V gives CDR1 LGHNA, CDR2 YSLEER. The V gene lost 0 bases and the J gene lost 10 bases, with 19 bases spanning the gap. The CDR3 is 16 amino acids. CDR3 sequence: CASSQEGYVRGTEQFF. In DNA form, the CDR3 reads TGCGCCAGCAGCCAAGAGGGGTACGTTCGGGGGACCGAGCAGTTCTTC.

The V call is TRBV6-2 or TRBV6-3, the J call TRBJ2-3, with D possibly being TRBD2 (6 bases). CDR1 is MNHEY and CDR2 is SVGEGT in the germline V gene. With 2 bases removed from V and 1 base from J, the gap between germline ends came to 13 bases. The CDR3 is 16 amino acids. As DNA, the CDR3 is TGTGCCAGCAGTTACCCCACGGCGGGGCGCACAGATACGCAGTATTTT. Translating it yields CASSYPTAGRTDTQYF.

The CDR3 DNA reads TGTGCCAGCATACCACTGGACAGGGGGGGCTATGGCTACACCTTC. Its protein is CASIPLDRGGYGYTF. The chain is built from TRBV21-1 and TRBJ1-2; TRBD1 is taken as the D call from the table, unchecked against the DNA. TRBV21-1 corresponds to a pseudogene. The CDR3 loop spans 15 amino acids.